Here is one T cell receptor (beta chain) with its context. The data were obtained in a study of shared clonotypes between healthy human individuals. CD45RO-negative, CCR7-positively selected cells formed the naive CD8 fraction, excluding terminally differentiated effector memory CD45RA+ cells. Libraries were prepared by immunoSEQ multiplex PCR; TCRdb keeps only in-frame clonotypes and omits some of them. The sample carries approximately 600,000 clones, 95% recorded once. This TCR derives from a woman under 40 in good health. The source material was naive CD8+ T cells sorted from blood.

The CDR3 reads CASSLSLGQAYEQYF. CDR3 nucleotide sequence: TGTGCCAGCAGCTTATCATTGGGACAGGCCTACGAGCAGTACTTC. The chain combines TRBV7-2 with TRBJ2-5, with 8 bases lining up with TRBD1. The J call may be mistaken, given a closer DNA end match to TRBJ2-7. Germline V gene lookup returns CDR1 SGHTA and CDR2 FQGNSA. The CDR3 contains 15 residues.